This T cell receptor (beta chain) comes out of a study of shared clonotypes between healthy human individuals (dated by TCRdb to 2020 to 2021). Study-wide context: Three men and a couple of women, aged 18 to 49 years, made up the cohort. Each donor's leukapheresis produced roughly between about 0.8 and 8.9 billion PBMCs. Different laboratories and diverse techniques were used to prepare libraries and sequence TCR repertoires, to increase sequencing depth and limit assay-specific biases. To estimate repertoire size and how much clonotypes are shared between individuals, the study performed deep sequencing of blood TCR repertoires from roughly five healthy adults.

Using the deep immunoSEQ assay, multiplex PCR amplified TCR CDR3 regions from genomic DNA. For each cell subset, the extracted genomic DNA was distributed evenly across all wells of several immunoSEQ 96-well plates, and each plate served as one replicate. Each replicate PCR for unsorted PBMC received about 310 ng genomic DNA, equal to 25,000 to 30,000 T cell genomes. Ten immunoSEQ deep assay plates were used to sequence the unsorted PBMC genomic DNA. Purified libraries were measured with a Qubit 3.0 fluorometer, size-checked on a Bioanalyzer 2100, and measured again with the KAPA Library Quantification kit. A separate single-read 150-cycle Illumina NextSeq 550 flow cell was used to sequence each immunoSEQ 96-well plate. As for how the authors treated the data: Because the immunoSEQ output held only junctional sequences and lacked quality scores, the filtering could not match the filtering applied to full-length reads. To assign V/J genes and CDR3, sequences were annotated against IMGT germline references using PyIR, a Python wrapper for IgBLAST v1.9. Any read was removed if the V/J assignment was weak (E-value above 1e-6), the CDR3 was missing, or the read contained stop codons, out-of-frame junctions, or ambiguous translated residues. V3J clonotypes were defined by identical inferred V gene, J gene, and CDR3 amino acid sequence. Percentage overlap between repertoires was calculated by dividing the number of shared unique clonotypes by the size of the smaller repertoire. Repertoire richness was assessed with RTK rarefaction, the Chao1 estimator, and Recon v2.1 estimates of unobserved clonotypes. TCRdb took this table from immuneACCESS and kept in-frame rearrangements with V and J called. Such tables lack part of the clones; where checked against another copy, unresolved V genes explain under half of the gap, and the rest is unexplained. Clone size and V and J calls were adopted from that table, with D and trimming inferred from the DNA. The sample table lists 450,000 to 550,000 clones, more than 65% of them with a count of one. Roughly 13% of the sample is taken by the ten largest.

A word on this clone: Its binding antigen is unknown. Base qualities are not recorded, but no much larger clone differs from it by a single base.

The junction carries 18 bases between V and J, which are trimmed by 2 bases and 5 bases respectively. Taken from the germline V gene, the CDR1 and CDR2 loops are MGHRA and YSYEKL. The CDR3, cysteine through phenylalanine, is 16 amino acids long. Only the CDR3 portion is preserved as DNA: 48 bases, with reading frame beginning at the first base. Results and caveats for the whole study, not just this receptor: Sampling was restricted to blood, and TCR repertoires in tissue are likely to differ from TCR repertoires in blood. Because the study included only a small number of donors, the genetic and exposure-history diversity represented was limited. Pairwise subsampling led to the expectation that sequencing depth would affect the degree of clonotype sharing among donors.

The donors were healthy, HIV-negative adults with no recently reported acute infections or vaccinations. All donors were Caucasian adults living in Nashville, Tennessee, USA. For unsorted samples, about 90 million PBMCs were counted and genomic DNA was extracted with the QIAamp DNA Blood Mini kit. Blood was collected by leukapheresis, and PBMCs were isolated by Ficoll-Histopaque density gradient centrifugation and then cryopreserved in liquid nitrogen vapor phase. The receptor's source is a woman between 40 and 50 years old in good health. Some clones in this sample may be carry-over from other donors' samples. The sample comprised PBMCs. The V and J genes are TRBV4-1 and TRBJ1-1; the D segment could be TRBD1, given 6 matching bases. CDR3 region: CASSQISLRGWTEAFF. The DNA sequence reads TGCGCCAGCAGCCAAATTTCTCTAAGGGGGTGGACTGAAGCTTTCTTT.